This T cell receptor (beta chain) came from a study of T cells in women clearing cervical HPV infection. The germline V gene encodes CDR1 LNHDA and CDR2 SQIVND (reference sequence). The CDR3 totals 15 residues. V shed 4 bases and J shed 0 bases, with 10 bases lying between them. Assay used: immunoSEQ multiplex PCR; TCRdb lists only in-frame clones, some missing. The listing contains tens of thousands of clones. Points on this clone: The missing CDR3 end, 3 residues past where the read stops, is filled in from the germline J gene.

This TCR was recovered from a woman aged 18 to 75 with a cervical HPV16 infection that either progressed to CIN3+ or cleared (not recorded which). The rearrangement joins TRBV19 to TRBJ2-1, with D maybe TRBD1 (6 bases). The material sequenced was blood buffy coat. The CDR3 is CASSTTGNSYNEQFF. Incomplete CDR3 DNA: TGTGCCAGTAGTACCACAGGGAACTCCTACAATGAG.